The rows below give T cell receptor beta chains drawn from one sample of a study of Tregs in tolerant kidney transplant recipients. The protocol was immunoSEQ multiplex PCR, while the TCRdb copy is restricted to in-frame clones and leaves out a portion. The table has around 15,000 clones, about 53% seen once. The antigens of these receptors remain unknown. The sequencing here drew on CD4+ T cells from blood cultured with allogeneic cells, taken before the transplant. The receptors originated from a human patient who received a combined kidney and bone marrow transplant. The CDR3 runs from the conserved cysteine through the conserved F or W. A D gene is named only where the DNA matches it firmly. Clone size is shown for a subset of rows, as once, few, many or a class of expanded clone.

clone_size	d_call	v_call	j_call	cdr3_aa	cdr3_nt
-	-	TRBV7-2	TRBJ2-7	CASSLDPGHGYEQYF	TGTGCCAGCAGCTTAGACCCGGGACATGGCTACGAGCAGTACTTC
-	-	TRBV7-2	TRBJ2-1	CASSLARVVF	TGTGCCAGCAGCTTAGCCAGGGTGGTCTTC
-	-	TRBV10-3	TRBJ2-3	CAISGVGTRTDTQYF	TGTGCCATCAGTGGAGTAGGGACAAGGACAGATACGCAGTATTTT
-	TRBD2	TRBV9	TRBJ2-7	CASSRLGGGVHEQYF	TGTGCCAGCAGCCGGCTGGGCGGGGGAGTACACGAGCAGTACTTC
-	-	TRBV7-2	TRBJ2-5	CASSLLGGRGETQYF	TGTGCCAGCAGCTTATTAGGCGGGCGAGGGGAGACCCAGTACTTC
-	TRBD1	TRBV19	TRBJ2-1	CASSIILTGTANNEQFF	TGTGCCAGTAGTATAATCCTTACCGGGACAGCCAACAATGAGCAGTTCTTC
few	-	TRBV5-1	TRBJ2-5	CASRFFFKGKETQYF	TGCGCCAGCAGATTTTTCTTCAAGGGGAAAGAGACCCAGTACTTC
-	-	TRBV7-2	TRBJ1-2	CASSLPHAFLHPANYGYTF	TGTGCCAGCAGCTTACCCCATGCTTTTTTACACCCAGCTAACTATGGCTACACCTTC
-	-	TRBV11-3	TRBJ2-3	CASSLVGGDTQYF	TGTGCCAGCAGCTTAGTCGGGGGAGATACGCAGTATTTT
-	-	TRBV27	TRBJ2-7	CASRGSGQPSYEQYF	TGTGCCAGCAGAGGATCTGGACAGCCCTCCTACGAGCAGTACTTC
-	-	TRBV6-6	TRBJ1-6	CASSVRAGGYNSPLHF	TGTGCCAGCAGCGTCAGGGCCGGGGGCTATAATTCACCCCTCCACTTT
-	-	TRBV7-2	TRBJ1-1	CASSPGRRGTEAFF	TGTGCCAGCAGCCCGGGCCGCCGGGGCACTGAAGCTTTCTTT
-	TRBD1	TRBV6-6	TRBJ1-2	CASSDRAHLMIGF	TGTGCCAGCAGCGACAGGGCCCACTTAATGATCGGGTTC
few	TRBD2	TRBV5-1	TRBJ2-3	CASSLGLAASTDTQYF	TGCGCCAGCAGCTTGGGCCTAGCGGCCAGCACAGATACGCAGTATTTT
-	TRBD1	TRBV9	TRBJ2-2	CASSEGQGIYGELFF	TGTGCCAGCAGCGAGGGACAGGGGATTTACGGGGAGCTGTTTTTT
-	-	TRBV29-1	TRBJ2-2	CSVLRGGNTGELFF	TGCAGCGTCCTTAGGGGGGGGAACACCGGGGAGCTGTTTTTT
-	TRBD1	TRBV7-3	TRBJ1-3	CASSSGQSSGNTIYF	TGTGCCAGCAGCTCGGGACAGAGCTCTGGAAACACCATATATTTT
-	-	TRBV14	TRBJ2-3	CASSPLNTDTQYF	TGTGCCAGCAGCCCCTTAAACACAGATACGCAGTATTTT
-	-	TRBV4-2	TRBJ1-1	CASSQVGDTEAFF	TGTGCCAGCAGCCAAGTCGGGGACACTGAAGCTTTCTTT
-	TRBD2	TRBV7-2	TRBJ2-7	CASSLGAGVYEQYF	TGTGCCAGCAGCTTAGGCGCGGGGGTCTACGAGCAGTACTTC
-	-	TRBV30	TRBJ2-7	CAWSVLAARIGYEQYF	TGTGCCTGGAGTGTACTAGCCGCTAGGATAGGGTACGAGCAGTACTTC
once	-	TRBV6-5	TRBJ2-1	CASSSTIGEQFF	TGTGCCAGCAGTTCGACTATTGGTGAGCAGTTCTTC
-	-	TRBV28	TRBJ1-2	CASSFMKGWGPNYGYTF	TGTGCCAGCAGTTTTATGAAGGGATGGGGGCCTAACTATGGCTACACCTTC
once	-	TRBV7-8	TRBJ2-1	CASSPAQGDLRDEQFF	TGTGCCAGCAGCCCCGCCCAGGGGGACTTAAGGGATGAGCAGTTCTTC
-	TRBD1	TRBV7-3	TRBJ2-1	CASSLVTGSYNEQFF	TGTGCCAGCAGCTTAGTGACAGGGAGTTACAATGAGCAGTTCTTC
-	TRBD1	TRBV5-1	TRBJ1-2	CASSLNRGRNGYTF	TGCGCCAGCAGCTTAAACAGGGGTCGGAATGGCTACACCTTC
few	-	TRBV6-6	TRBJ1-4	CASRFGDEKLFF	TGTGCCAGCAGGTTCGGGGATGAAAAACTGTTTTTT
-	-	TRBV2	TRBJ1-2	CASSEESAGWDGYTF	TGTGCCAGCAGTGAAGAATCGGCAGGCTGGGATGGCTACACCTTC
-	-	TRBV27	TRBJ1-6	CASTPGVGSPLHF	TGTGCCAGCACTCCAGGGGTGGGCTCACCCCTCCACTTT
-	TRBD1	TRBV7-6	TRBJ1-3	CASSGGQSFGGNTIYF	TGTGCCAGCAGCGGGGGACAGTCATTTGGGGGAAACACCATATATTTT
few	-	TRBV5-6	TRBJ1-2	CASSSYGTGGYTF	TGTGCCAGCAGCTCCTACGGGACTGGTGGCTACACCTTC
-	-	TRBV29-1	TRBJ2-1	CSVRARGPYNEQFF	TGCAGCGTGAGGGCCAGGGGACCCTACAATGAGCAGTTCTTC
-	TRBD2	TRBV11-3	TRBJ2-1	CASSVRDTGGQFF	TGTGCCAGCAGCGTCCGAGACACGGGAGGGCAGTTCTTC
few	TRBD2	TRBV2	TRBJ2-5	CASSIQGGSGETQYF	TGTGCCAGCAGTATCCAGGGAGGGAGCGGGGAGACCCAGTACTTC
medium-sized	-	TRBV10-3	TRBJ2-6	CAINGERKLATRPGANVLTF	TGTGCCATCAACGGCGAACGAAAACTGGCCACTAGGCCCGGGGCCAACGTCCTGACTTTC
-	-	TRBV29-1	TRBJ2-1	CSAQETPYNEQFF	TGCAGCGCACAGGAGACCCCCTACAATGAGCAGTTCTTC
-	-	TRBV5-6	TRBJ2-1	CASSLEGSHNEQFF	TGTGCCAGCAGCTTGGAAGGGAGTCACAATGAGCAGTTCTTC
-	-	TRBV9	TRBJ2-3	CASSNRPTSTDTQYF	TGTGCCAGCAGCAACCGCCCTACTAGCACAGATACGCAGTATTTT
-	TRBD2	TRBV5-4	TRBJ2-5	CASSPPPLAGQETQYF	TGTGCCAGCAGCCCTCCCCCACTAGCGGGACAAGAGACCCAGTACTTC